This T cell receptor beta chain is from a study of T cell responses to AZD1222 COVID-19 vaccine. General study points: Donors were chiefly white British, with a greater number of females, and clonal diversity was perhaps underestimated. Reports say nearly half of spike-specific TCRs go after unmutated variant regions.

Details on this clone: What it binds is unknown.

The CDR3 is 16 residues long. CDR1 and CDR2 (germline): SGHNT, YENEEA. V was clipped by 5 bases and J by 9 bases, with 20 bases between them. Here immunoSEQ multiplex PCR was the method, and the copy in TCRdb shows in-frame clones only, minus some. Of over 95,000 clones in the sample, roughly 90% were seen once. The material sequenced was peripheral blood, taken 28 days after the second AZD1222 dose. V gene TRBV11-3 combines with J gene TRBJ1-6; perhaps TRBD1 as D (6 bases). The sequence came from an adult who received the AZD1222 COVID-19 vaccine. As DNA, the CDR3 is TGTGCCAGCAGCCGCTTCAGGGGCCCGAGCCCTTCACCCCTCCACTTT. Translating gives CASSRFRGPSPSPLHF.